A selection of T cell receptor beta chains follows, all from one sample in a study of blood T cell repertoires in COVID-19. Clones were read by immunoSEQ multiplex PCR, and TCRdb kept only the in-frame ones, dropping some. This sample carries 250,000 to 350,000 clones, around 89% of them seen once, and the ten largest clones take around 13%. The sequenced sample was peripheral blood. All receptors come from a woman aged 55 to 70 with acute or convalescent COVID-19. CDR3s include the opening cysteine and the closing phenylalanine or tryptophan. A D gene is named only where the DNA matches it firmly. Not every row has a clone size; where given, it reads once, few, many or a size class.

D: TRBD1
V: TRBV5-1
size: -
J: TRBJ2-2
DNA: TGCGCCAGCAGCCAAGGGACAGGGTGGACCGGGGAGCTGTTTTTT
CDR3: CASSQGTGWTGELFF

D: -
V: TRBV28
size: -
J: TRBJ1-1
DNA: TGTGCCAGCAACTCGGGGGGTTCTGAAGCTTTCTTT
CDR3: CASNSGGSEAFF

D: -
V: TRBV5-1
size: -
J: TRBJ2-7
DNA: TGCGCCAGCAGCTACGGGACACTGAATTCCTACGAGCAGTACTTC
CDR3: CASSYGTLNSYEQYF

D: -
V: TRBV3-1/TRBV3-2
size: -
J: TRBJ2-1
DNA: TGTGCCAGCAGCCATCCCGGCGGGGACAATGAGCAGTTCTTC
CDR3: CASSHPGGDNEQFF

D: -
V: TRBV5-1
size: -
J: TRBJ2-6
DNA: TGCGCCAGCAGCTTGTACTTCACAGTCTCTGGGGCCAACGTCCTGACTTTC
CDR3: CASSLYFTVSGANVLTF

D: -
V: TRBV27
size: -
J: TRBJ2-1
DNA: TGTGCCAGCAGTTTGGGAGGTCCCTACAATGAGCAGTTCTTC
CDR3: CASSLGGPYNEQFF

D: TRBD1
V: TRBV13
size: few
J: TRBJ1-3
DNA: TGTGCCAGCAGCTTAGGAGACAGGGCGAACACCATATATTTT
CDR3: CASSLGDRANTIYF

D: -
V: TRBV7-2
size: -
J: TRBJ1-1
DNA: TGTGCCAGCAGCCCCCCAAACAGGGTCACTGAAGCTTTCTTT
CDR3: CASSPPNRVTEAFF

D: -
V: TRBV5-1
size: -
J: TRBJ2-1
DNA: TGCGCCAGCAGCTCCGGGACAAGCTCCTACAATGAGCAGTTCTTC
CDR3: CASSSGTSSYNEQFF

D: TRBD1
V: TRBV5-4
size: -
J: TRBJ2-7
DNA: TGTGCCAGCAGACGGGACAGGGGGTCATCCTACGAGCAGTACTTC
CDR3: CASRRDRGSSYEQYF

D: -
V: TRBV3-1/TRBV3-2
size: -
J: TRBJ1-4
DNA: TGTGCCAGCAGTCAAAATTTGGAGGGTGAAAAACTGTTTTTT
CDR3: CASSQNLEGEKLFF

D: -
V: TRBV7-2
size: -
J: TRBJ2-7
DNA: TGTGCCAGCAGGCCGGACGGGGTCTGGGAGCAGTACTTC
CDR3: CASRPDGVWEQYF

D: -
V: TRBV27
size: -
J: TRBJ1-2
DNA: TGTGCCAGCAGTCCCCTAGGGGGATTAGTCTATGGCTACACCTTC
CDR3: CASSPLGGLVYGYTF

D: -
V: TRBV28
size: -
J: TRBJ1-2
DNA: TGTGCCAGCAGTTTGGGGCAGCCTAACTATGGCTACACCTTC
CDR3: CASSLGQPNYGYTF

D: -
V: TRBV3-1/TRBV3-2
size: -
J: TRBJ1-3
DNA: TGTGCCAGCAGCCGGGACATCATCTCTGGAAACACCATATATTTT
CDR3: CASSRDIISGNTIYF

D: TRBD1
V: TRBV28
size: -
J: TRBJ2-7
DNA: TGTGCCAGCAGTTCCCCCACGGCCAGGGGGTTCCACGAGCAGTACTTC
CDR3: CASSSPTARGFHEQYF

D: TRBD2
V: TRBV5-1
size: -
J: TRBJ2-3
DNA: TGCGCCAGCAGTAATAGCGGGGGGGCAGATACGCAGTATTTT
CDR3: CASSNSGGADTQYF

D: TRBD1
V: TRBV12-3/TRBV12-4
size: -
J: TRBJ1-1
DNA: TGTGCCAGGACAGGGGAGGGAACTGAAGCTTTCTTT
CDR3: CARTGEGTEAFF

D: -
V: TRBV5-4
size: -
J: TRBJ2-1
DNA: TGTGCCAGCAGCTTCCTAGGGACTCCGCAGTTCTTC
CDR3: CASSFLGTPQFF

D: -
V: TRBV4-2
size: -
J: TRBJ2-7
DNA: TGTGCCAGCAGCCCATCCTTTGACGTGGGCAGTGGCATTTTCTACGAGCAGTACTTC
CDR3: CASSPSFDVGSGIFYEQYF

D: -
V: TRBV3-1/TRBV3-2
size: -
J: TRBJ1-4
DNA: TGTGCCAGCAGCCCGGGGGGCAGATCTAATGAAAAACTGTTTTTT
CDR3: CASSPGGRSNEKLFF

D: TRBD1
V: TRBV5-1
size: -
J: TRBJ2-7
DNA: TGCGCCAGCAGCTTGGAGAGGGGACAGGGGCACCACGAGCAGTACTTC
CDR3: CASSLERGQGHHEQYF

D: -
V: TRBV5-1
size: -
J: TRBJ2-2
DNA: TGCGCCAGCAGCTTGGCCTGGGCAGGGGACGGGGAGCTGTTTTTT
CDR3: CASSLAWAGDGELFF

D: -
V: TRBV9
size: -
J: TRBJ1-1
DNA: TGTGCCAGCAGCGTCGGAGGGTCGGGCACTGAAGCTTTCTTT
CDR3: CASSVGGSGTEAFF

D: TRBD1
V: TRBV7-9
size: -
J: TRBJ1-3
DNA: TGTGCCAGCAGCTTAGAGAGGGGACAGGGGGCGACTGGAAACACCATATATTTT
CDR3: CASSLERGQGATGNTIYF

D: -
V: TRBV7-3
size: -
J: TRBJ2-2
DNA: TGTGCCAGCAGCTTAACGTCCGGGGGCACCGGGGAGCTGTTTTTT
CDR3: CASSLTSGGTGELFF

D: -
V: TRBV19
size: -
J: TRBJ2-2
DNA: TGTGCCAGTAGTGTGACGGGACTTAGCACCGGGGAGCTGTTTTTT
CDR3: CASSVTGLSTGELFF

D: TRBD1
V: TRBV19
size: -
J: TRBJ1-5
DNA: TGTGCCAGTAGTCGAGACAGGGCCGTTAATCAGCCCCAGCATTTT
CDR3: CASSRDRAVNQPQHF

D: -
V: TRBV19
size: -
J: TRBJ1-2
DNA: TGTGCCAGTAGTATCCCCTTTCCACAGGGAAATGGCTACACCTTC
CDR3: CASSIPFPQGNGYTF

D: -
V: TRBV10-3
size: few
J: TRBJ1-3
DNA: TGTGCCACCCAGGGCTCTGGAAACACCATATATTTT
CDR3: CATQGSGNTIYF

D: -
V: TRBV9
size: few
J: TRBJ2-2
DNA: TGTGCCAGCTCCTACGCCCTCACCGGGGAGCTGTTTTTT
CDR3: CASSYALTGELFF

D: -
V: TRBV9
size: -
J: TRBJ1-1
DNA: TGTGCCAGCAGCGTAGCCGGGTTGAACACTGAAGCTTTCTTT
CDR3: CASSVAGLNTEAFF

D: -
V: TRBV21-1
size: -
J: TRBJ2-3
DNA: TGTGCCAGCAGCACGACTAGCGGGAGTGCTTGTAGAGATACGCAGTATTTT
CDR3: CASSTTSGSACRDTQYF

D: -
V: TRBV5-8
size: -
J: TRBJ1-2
DNA: TGTGCCAGCAGCTTCGGCGGCACTAACTATGGCTACACCTTC
CDR3: CASSFGGTNYGYTF

D: -
V: TRBV7-2
size: -
J: TRBJ2-1
DNA: TGTGCCAGCAGCTACGGGTCTTCCGATGAGCAGTTCTTC
CDR3: CASSYGSSDEQFF

D: -
V: TRBV18
size: -
J: TRBJ2-7
DNA: TGTGCCAGCTCACCCCCCAGTACCCCCTTCTACGAGCAGTACTTC
CDR3: CASSPPSTPFYEQYF

D: -
V: TRBV7-3
size: -
J: TRBJ2-3
DNA: TGTGCCAGCAGCCCTTATAGTGGTAGCGGACCCACAGATACGCAGTATTTT
CDR3: CASSPYSGSGPTDTQYF

D: TRBD2
V: TRBV7-9
size: once
J: TRBJ2-3
DNA: TGTGCCAGCAGCCGACTAGCGGGGGGACCAGATACGCAGTATTTT
CDR3: CASSRLAGGPDTQYF

D: TRBD1
V: TRBV9
size: -
J: TRBJ1-4
DNA: TGTGCCAGCAGCGTTGACCCAGGGGGAACTAATGAAAAACTGTTTTTT
CDR3: CASSVDPGGTNEKLFF

D: TRBD1
V: TRBV6-5
size: -
J: TRBJ1-2
DNA: TGTGCCAGCAGTTACCAGGGGGTTCCTAACTATGGCTACACCTTC
CDR3: CASSYQGVPNYGYTF

D: TRBD1
V: TRBV29-1
size: -
J: TRBJ1-1
DNA: TGCAGCGTCGCTCCGGGACAGGGGGCCACTGAAGCTTTCTTT
CDR3: CSVAPGQGATEAFF

D: -
V: TRBV28
size: -
J: TRBJ2-2
DNA: TGTGCCAGCAGACAGTTTCCCTACACCGGGGAGCTGTTTTTT
CDR3: CASRQFPYTGELFF

D: -
V: TRBV7-8
size: -
J: TRBJ2-7
DNA: TGTGCCAGCAGCTTATCCGGTGGGACATGGGACTACCAGGGCCACGAGCAGTACTTC
CDR3: CASSLSGGTWDYQGHEQYF

D: -
V: TRBV19
size: -
J: TRBJ1-5
DNA: TGTGCCAGTAGTATATCGGCTCCTTCGGGACGGCCCCGACAGGCCCAGCATTTT
CDR3: CASSISAPSGRPRQAQHF

D: TRBD1
V: TRBV3-1/TRBV3-2
size: -
J: TRBJ1-1
DNA: TGTGCCAGCAGCCAGAATTTCGGACAGGGGAGAACTGAAGCTTTCTTT
CDR3: CASSQNFGQGRTEAFF

D: TRBD2
V: TRBV4-3
size: -
J: TRBJ2-1
DNA: TGCGCCAGCAGCCAAGAGGGGTCGGGACTACTATACAATGAGCAGTTCTTC
CDR3: CASSQEGSGLLYNEQFF

D: TRBD1
V: TRBV7-2
size: -
J: TRBJ2-1
DNA: TGTGCCAGCAGCTCCGGCGGGACAGGGGTAAATGAGCAGTTCTTC
CDR3: CASSSGGTGVNEQFF

D: -
V: TRBV2
size: -
J: TRBJ2-2
DNA: TGTGCCAGCGGGGCAAGGACCGGGGAGCTGTTTTTT
CDR3: CASGARTGELFF

D: -
V: TRBV30
size: -
J: TRBJ2-3
DNA: TGTGCCTGGAGTTTTGGAGGAGATACGCAGTATTTT
CDR3: CAWSFGGDTQYF

D: TRBD1
V: TRBV9
size: few
J: TRBJ1-4
DNA: TGTGCCAGCAGCGTTACGAACAGGGGGGGAACTAATGAAAAACTGTTTTTT
CDR3: CASSVTNRGGTNEKLFF

D: -
V: TRBV6-4
size: -
J: TRBJ2-1
DNA: TGTGCCAGCAGTGGGGAGCGCACAGAATACAATGAGCAGTTCTTC
CDR3: CASSGERTEYNEQFF

D: TRBD1
V: TRBV24-1
size: -
J: TRBJ1-2
DNA: TGTGCCACCAGTGACCGGGACAGCTTTGATGGCTACACCTTC
CDR3: CATSDRDSFDGYTF